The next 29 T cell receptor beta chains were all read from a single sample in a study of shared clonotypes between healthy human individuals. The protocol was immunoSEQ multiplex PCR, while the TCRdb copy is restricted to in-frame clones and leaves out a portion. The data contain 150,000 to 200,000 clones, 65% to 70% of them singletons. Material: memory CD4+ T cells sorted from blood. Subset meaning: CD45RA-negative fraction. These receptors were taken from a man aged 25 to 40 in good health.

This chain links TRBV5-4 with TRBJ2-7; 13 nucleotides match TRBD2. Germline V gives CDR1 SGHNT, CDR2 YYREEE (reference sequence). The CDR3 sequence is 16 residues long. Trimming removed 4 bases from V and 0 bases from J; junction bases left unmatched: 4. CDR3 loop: CASSEGLAGHSYEQYF. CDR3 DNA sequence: TGTGCCAGCAGCGAGGGACTAGCGGGACACTCCTACGAGCAGTACTTC.

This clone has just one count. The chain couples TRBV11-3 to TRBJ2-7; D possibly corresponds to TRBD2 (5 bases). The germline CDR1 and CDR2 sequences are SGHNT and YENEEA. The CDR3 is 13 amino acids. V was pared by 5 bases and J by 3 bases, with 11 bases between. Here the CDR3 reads CASSRGPRYEQYF. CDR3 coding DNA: TGTGCCAGCAGCCGCGGGCCCCGCTACGAGCAGTACTTC.

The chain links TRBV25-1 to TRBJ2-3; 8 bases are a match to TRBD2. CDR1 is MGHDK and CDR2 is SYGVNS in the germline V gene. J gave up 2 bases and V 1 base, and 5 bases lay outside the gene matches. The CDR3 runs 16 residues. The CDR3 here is CASSESPSGSTDTQYF. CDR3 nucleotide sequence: TGTGCCAGCAGTGAATCCCCTAGCGGGTCCACAGATACGCAGTATTTT.

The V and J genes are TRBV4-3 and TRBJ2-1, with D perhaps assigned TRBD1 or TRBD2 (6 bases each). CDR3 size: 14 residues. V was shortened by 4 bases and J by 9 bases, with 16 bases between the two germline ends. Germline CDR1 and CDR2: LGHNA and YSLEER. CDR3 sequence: CASSLALGGSEQFF. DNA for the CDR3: TGCGCCAGCAGCCTGGCGCTCGGGGGCAGTGAGCAGTTCTTC.

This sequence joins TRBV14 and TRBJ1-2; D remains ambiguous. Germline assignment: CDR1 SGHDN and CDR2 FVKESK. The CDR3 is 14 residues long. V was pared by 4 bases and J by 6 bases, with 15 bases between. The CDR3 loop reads CASSPGRVVDGYTF. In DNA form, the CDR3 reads TGTGCCAGCAGCCCAGGTCGAGTAGTTGATGGCTACACCTTC.

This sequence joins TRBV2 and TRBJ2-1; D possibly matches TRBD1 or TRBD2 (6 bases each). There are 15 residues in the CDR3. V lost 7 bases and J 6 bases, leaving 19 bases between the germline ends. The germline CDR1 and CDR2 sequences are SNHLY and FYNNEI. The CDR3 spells CASNRRDTIFNEQFF. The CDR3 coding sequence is TGTGCCAGCAACCGGAGGGACACCATCTTCAATGAGCAGTTCTTC.

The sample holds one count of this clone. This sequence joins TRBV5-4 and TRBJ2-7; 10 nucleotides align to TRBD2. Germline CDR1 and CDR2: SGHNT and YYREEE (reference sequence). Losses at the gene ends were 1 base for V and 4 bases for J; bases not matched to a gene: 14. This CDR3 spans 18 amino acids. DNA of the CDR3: TGTGCCAGCAGCTTGCGTGTAGCGGGAGGCCGAGCGTCATACGAGCAGTACTTC. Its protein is CASSLRVAGGRASYEQYF.

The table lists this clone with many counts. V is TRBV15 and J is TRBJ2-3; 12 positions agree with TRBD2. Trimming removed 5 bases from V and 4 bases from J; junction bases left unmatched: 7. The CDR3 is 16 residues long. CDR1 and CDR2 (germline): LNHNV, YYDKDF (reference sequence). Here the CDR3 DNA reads TGTGCCACCAGCGCACAACTAGCGGGAGGCGCAGATACGCAGTATTTT. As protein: CATSAQLAGGADTQYF.

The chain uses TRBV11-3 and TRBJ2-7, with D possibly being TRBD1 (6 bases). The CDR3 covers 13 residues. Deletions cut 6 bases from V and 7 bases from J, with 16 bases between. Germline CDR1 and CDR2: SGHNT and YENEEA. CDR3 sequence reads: CASSGPAGVEQYF. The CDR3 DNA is TGTGCCAGCAGTGGACCGGCAGGGGTGGAGCAGTACTTC.

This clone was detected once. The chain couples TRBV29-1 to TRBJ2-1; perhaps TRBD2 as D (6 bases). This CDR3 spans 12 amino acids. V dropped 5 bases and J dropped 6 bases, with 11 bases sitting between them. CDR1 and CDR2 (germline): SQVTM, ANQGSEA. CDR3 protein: CSVSSEANEQFF. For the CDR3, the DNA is TGCAGCGTTTCTAGCGAGGCCAATGAGCAGTTCTTC.

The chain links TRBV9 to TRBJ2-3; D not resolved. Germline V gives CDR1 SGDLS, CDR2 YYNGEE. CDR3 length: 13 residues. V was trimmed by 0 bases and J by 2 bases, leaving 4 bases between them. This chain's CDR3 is CASSVADTDTQYF. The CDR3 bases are TGTGCCAGCAGCGTAGCAGACACAGATACGCAGTATTTT.

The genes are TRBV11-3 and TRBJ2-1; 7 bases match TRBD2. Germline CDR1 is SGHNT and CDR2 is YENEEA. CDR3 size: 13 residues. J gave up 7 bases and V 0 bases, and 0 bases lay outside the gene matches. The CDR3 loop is CASSLEGGNEQFF. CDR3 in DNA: TGTGCCAGCAGCTTAGAGGGGGGGAATGAGCAGTTCTTC. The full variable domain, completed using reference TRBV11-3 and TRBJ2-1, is EAGVVQSPRYKIIEKKQPVAFWCNPISGHNTLYWYLQNLGQGPELLIRYENEEAVDDSQLPKDRFSAERLKGVDSTLKIQPAELGDSAVYLCASSLEGGNEQFFGPGTRLTVL.

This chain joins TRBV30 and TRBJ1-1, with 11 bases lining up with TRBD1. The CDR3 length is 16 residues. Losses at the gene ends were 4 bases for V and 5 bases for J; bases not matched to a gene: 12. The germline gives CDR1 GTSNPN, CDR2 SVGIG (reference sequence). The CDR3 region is CAWTPSDRGRRTEAFF. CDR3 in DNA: TGTGCCTGGACCCCTTCGGACAGGGGGCGACGAACTGAAGCTTTCTTT.

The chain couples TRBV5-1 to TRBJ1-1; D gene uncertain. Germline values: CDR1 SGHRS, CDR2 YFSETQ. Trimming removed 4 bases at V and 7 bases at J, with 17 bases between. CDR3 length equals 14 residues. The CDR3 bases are TGCGCCAGCAGCCTATCGGGAAGGCAGGATGAAGCTTTCTTT. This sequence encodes CASSLSGRQDEAFF. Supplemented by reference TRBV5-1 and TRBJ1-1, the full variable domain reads KAGVTQTPRYLIKTRGQQVTLSCSPISGHRSVSWYQQTPGQGLQFLFEYFSETQRNKGNFPGRFSGRQFSNSRSEMNVSTLELGDSALYLCASSLSGRQDEAFFGQGTRLTVV.

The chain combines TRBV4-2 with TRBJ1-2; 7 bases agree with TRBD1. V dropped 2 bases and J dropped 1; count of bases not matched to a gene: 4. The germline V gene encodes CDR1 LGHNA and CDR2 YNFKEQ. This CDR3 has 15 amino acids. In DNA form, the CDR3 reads TGTGCCAGCAGCCAAACAGGGGAAGGTAACTATGGCTACACCTTC. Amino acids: CASSQTGEGNYGYTF.

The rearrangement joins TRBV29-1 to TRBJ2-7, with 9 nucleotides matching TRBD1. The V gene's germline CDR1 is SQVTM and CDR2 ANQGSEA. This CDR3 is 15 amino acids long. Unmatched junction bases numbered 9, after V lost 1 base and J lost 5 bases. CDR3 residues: CSVEVGRGQGDEQYF. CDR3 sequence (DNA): TGCAGCGTTGAAGTCGGGCGGGGACAGGGTGACGAGCAGTACTTC.

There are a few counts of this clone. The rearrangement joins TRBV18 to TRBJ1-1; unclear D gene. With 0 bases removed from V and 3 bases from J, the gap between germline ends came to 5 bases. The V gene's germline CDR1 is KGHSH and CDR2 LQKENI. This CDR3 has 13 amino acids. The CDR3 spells CASSPPEDTEAFF. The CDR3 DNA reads TGTGCCAGCTCACCACCGGAGGACACTGAAGCTTTCTTT.

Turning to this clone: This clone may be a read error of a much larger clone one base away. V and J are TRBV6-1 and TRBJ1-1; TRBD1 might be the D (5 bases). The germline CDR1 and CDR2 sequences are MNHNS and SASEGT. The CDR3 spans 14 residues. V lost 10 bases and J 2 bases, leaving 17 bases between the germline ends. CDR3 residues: CANRLILGNTEAFF. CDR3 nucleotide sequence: TGTGCCAACAGGCTTATCCTCGGAAACACTGAAGCTTTCTTT.

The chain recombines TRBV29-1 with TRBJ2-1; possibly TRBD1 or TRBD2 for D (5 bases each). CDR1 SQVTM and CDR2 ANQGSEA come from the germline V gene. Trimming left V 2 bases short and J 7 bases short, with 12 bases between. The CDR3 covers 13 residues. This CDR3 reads CSVEKGTVNEQFF. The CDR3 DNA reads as TGCAGCGTTGAAAAAGGGACCGTAAATGAGCAGTTCTTC.

Here the CDR3 reads CASSALTSADGYTF. The CDR3, as DNA: TGTGCCAGCAGCGCACTCACCAGTGCTGATGGCTACACCTTC. The rearrangement uses TRBV9 and TRBJ1-2; no definite D call. V shed 3 bases and J shed 6 bases, with 15 bases lying between them. Per germline, CDR1 SGDLS and CDR2 YYNGEE. This CDR3 region has 14 residues.

This chain's CDR3 is CASSLVAAGRETQYF. The CDR3 bases are TGTGCCAGCAGCTTGGTCGCGGCCGGTCGAGAGACCCAGTACTTC. This chain uses TRBV5-6 with TRBJ2-5, with D uncertain. The CDR3 loop spans 15 amino acids. V lost 0 bases, J lost 4 bases, and 13 bases lay in between. CDR1 and CDR2 from the germline V gene are SGHDT and YYEEEE.

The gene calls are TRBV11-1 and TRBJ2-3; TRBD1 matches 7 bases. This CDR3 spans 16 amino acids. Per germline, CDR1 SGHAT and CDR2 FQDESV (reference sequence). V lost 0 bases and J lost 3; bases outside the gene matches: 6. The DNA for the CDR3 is TGTGCCAGCAGCTTAGCTAAACAGGGGTGGACAGATACGCAGTATTTT. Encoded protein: CASSLAKQGWTDTQYF.

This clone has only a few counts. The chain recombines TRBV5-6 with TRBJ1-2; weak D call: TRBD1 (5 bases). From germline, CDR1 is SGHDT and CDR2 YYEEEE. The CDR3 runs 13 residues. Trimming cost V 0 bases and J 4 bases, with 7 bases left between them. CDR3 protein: CASSLGGSYGYTF. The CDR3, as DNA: TGTGCCAGCAGCTTGGGGGGCAGCTATGGCTACACCTTC.

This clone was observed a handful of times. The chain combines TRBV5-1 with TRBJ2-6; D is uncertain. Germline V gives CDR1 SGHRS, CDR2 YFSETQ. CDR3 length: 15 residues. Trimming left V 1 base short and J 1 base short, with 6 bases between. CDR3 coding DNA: TGCGCCAGCAGCTTGATACGGTCTGGGGCCAACGTCCTGACTTTC. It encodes CASSLIRSGANVLTF.

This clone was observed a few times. The CDR3 reads CASSLTADTQYF. The CDR3 DNA reads as TGTGCCAGCAGCTTGACTGCAGATACGCAGTATTTT. The chain uses TRBV5-6 and TRBJ2-3; D gene uncertain. Between the trimmed V and J ends, which lost 1 base and 4 bases, there was a span of 4 bases. The CDR3 has 12 amino acids. The germline V gene has CDR1 SGHDT and CDR2 YYEEEE.

The CDR3 region has the DNA TGTGCCAGCACCGAACTTAGCCTTAGGACTGAGCAGTTCTTC. Its protein is CASTELSLRTEQFF. J is TRBJ2-1 and V is TRBV6-5; D uncertain. Trimming removed 7 bases at V and 9 bases at J, with 19 bases between. This CDR3 has 14 amino acids. Germline CDR1 and CDR2: MNHEY and SVGAGI.

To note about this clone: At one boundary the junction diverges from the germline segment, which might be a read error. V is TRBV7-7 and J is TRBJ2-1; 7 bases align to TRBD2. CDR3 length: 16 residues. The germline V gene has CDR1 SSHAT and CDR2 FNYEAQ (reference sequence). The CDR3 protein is CASSLGVAGSYNEQFF. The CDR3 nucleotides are TGTGCTAGCAGCTTAGGGGTAGCGGGCTCCTACAATGAGCAGTTCTTC. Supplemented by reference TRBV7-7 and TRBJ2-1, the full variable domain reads GAGVSQSPRYKVTKRGQDVTLRCDPISSHATLYWYQQALGQGPEFLTYFNYEAQPDKSGLPSDRFSAERPEGSISTLTIQRTEQRDSAMYRCASSLGVAGSYNEQFFGPGTRLTVL.

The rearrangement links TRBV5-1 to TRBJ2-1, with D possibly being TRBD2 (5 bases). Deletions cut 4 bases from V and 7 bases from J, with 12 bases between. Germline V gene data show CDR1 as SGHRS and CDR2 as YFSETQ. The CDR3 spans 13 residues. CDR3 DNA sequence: TGCGCCAGCAGCGGACTGTCGGGGAATGAGCAGTTCTTC. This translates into CASSGLSGNEQFF.

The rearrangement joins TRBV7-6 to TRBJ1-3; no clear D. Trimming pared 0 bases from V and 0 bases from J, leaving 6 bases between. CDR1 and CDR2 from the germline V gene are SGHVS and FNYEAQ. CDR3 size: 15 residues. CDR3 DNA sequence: TGTGCCAGCAGCTTAGCGCGCAACTCTGGAAACACCATATATTTT. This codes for CASSLARNSGNTIYF.